This T cell receptor beta chain originates from a study of cytomegalovirus exposure and HLA in healthy donors. General observations from the study: As confirmed in vitro, a few CMV-associated chains were specific for CMV antigens. Later work associated roughly 17,000 TCR beta sequences with HLA alleles at 0.05 false discovery rate. Per published accounts, TCR beta sequences correctly predicted the HLA-A and HLA-B alleles of most subjects.

Note on this clone: Its specificity is unknown.

With 60 Vbeta and 13 Jbeta primers, the PCR was carried out. Authors' analysis steps: The count from a later analysis was about 80 million unique TCR beta chains, about 9.9 million of them shared. Libraries were prepared by immunoSEQ multiplex PCR; TCRdb keeps only in-frame clonotypes and omits some of them. From that table come the V and J calls and clone size; the DNA was used to work out D and trimming. This sample carries 96,000 or so clones, with 3.4% going to the ten biggest clones. Germline lookup yields CDR1 MNHNY and CDR2 SVGAGI (reference sequence). Trimming took 5 bases from V and 7 from J, leaving 14 bases between them. The CDR3 is made up of 13 amino acids.

Sequenced sample: PBMCs. This TCR was sampled from a woman in her 30s in good health and CMV-seronegative. This chain links TRBV6-6 with TRBJ1-1; D may be TRBD1 (6 bases). CDR3 bases: TGTGCCAGCAGTACACTGACAGGTAGTGAAGCTTTCTTT. It yields the protein CASSTLTGSEAFF.